The source of this T cell receptor (beta chain) is a study of blood T cell repertoires in COVID-19. On the study more broadly: From the United States, Italy and Spain came samples of acute and convalescent COVID-19.

This table comes from immunoSEQ multiplex PCR, and its TCRdb copy is limited to in-frame clones, with some not included. Of 160,000 or so clones listed, roughly 90% were seen once; the top ten hold 4%. The sample comprised peripheral blood. This TCR derives from a woman aged 70 to 79 with acute or convalescent COVID-19.

DNA of the CDR3: TGTGCCAGTAGTTCGACAGGGGAATCCTGGAATTCACCCCTCCACTTT. Translation: CASSSTGESWNSPLHF. This sequence joins TRBV19 and TRBJ1-6; 8 bases map to TRBD1. Germline V gives CDR1 LNHDA, CDR2 SQIVND (reference sequence). This CDR3 is built from 16 residues. J gave up 7 bases and V 5 bases, and 10 bases lay outside the gene matches.